Here is one TCR beta chain with its context. This entry belongs to a study of blood T cell repertoires in COVID-19. Germline V lookup: CDR1 MNHNS, CDR2 SASEGT. V was clipped by 6 bases and J by 10 bases; unmatched bases: 18. The CDR3 extends over 17 amino acids. The assay was immunoSEQ multiplex PCR, and TCRdb's table has in-frame clones only and misses some. Among around 200,000 clones listed, around nine tenths were seen once. The chain carries TRBV6-1 and TRBJ1-6, with TRBD1 matching 7 bases. This clonotype originated in a young man with active or convalescent COVID-19. The sequenced sample consisted of peripheral blood. The CDR3 protein is CASSELQGKGVGSPLHF. CDR3 nucleotides: TGTGCCAGCAGCGAATTACAGGGGAAGGGCGTTGGGTCACCCCTCCACTTT.